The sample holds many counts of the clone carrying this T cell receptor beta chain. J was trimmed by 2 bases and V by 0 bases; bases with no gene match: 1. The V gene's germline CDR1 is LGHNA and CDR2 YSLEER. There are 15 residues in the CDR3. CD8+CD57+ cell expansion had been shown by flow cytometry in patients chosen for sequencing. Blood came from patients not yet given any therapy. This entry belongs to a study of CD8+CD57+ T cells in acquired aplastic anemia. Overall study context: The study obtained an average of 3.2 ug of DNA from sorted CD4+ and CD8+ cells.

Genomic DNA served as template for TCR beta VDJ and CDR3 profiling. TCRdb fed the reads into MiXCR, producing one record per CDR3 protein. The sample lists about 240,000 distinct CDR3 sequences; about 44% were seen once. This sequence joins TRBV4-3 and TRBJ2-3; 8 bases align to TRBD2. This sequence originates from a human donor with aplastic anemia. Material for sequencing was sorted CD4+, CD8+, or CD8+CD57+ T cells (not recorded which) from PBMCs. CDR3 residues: CASSQDSGVTDTQYF. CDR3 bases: TGCGCCAGCAGCCAAGATAGCGGGGTCACAGATACGCAGTATTTT.